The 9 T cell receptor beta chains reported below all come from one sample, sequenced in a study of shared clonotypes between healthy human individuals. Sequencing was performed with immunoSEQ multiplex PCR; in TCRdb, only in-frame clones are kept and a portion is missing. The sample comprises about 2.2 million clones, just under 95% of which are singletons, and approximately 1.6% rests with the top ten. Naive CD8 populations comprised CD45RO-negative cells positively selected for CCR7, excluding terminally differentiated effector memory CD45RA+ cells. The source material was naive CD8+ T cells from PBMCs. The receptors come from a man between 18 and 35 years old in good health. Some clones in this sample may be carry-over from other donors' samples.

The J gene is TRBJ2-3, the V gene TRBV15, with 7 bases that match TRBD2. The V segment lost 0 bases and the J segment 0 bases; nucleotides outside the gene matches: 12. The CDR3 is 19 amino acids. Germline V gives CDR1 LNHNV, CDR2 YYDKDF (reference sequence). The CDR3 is CATSRDLSREQWSTDTQYF. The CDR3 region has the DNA TGTGCCACCAGCAGAGATCTCTCGCGGGAGCAATGGAGCACAGATACGCAGTATTTT.

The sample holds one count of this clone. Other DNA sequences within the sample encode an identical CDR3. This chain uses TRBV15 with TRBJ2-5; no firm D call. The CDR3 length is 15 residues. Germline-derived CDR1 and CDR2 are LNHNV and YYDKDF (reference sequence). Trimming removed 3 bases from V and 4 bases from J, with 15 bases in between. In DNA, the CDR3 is TGTGCCACCAGCAGCATCCCGGGCGGAAGAGAGACCCAGTACTTC. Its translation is CATSSIPGGRETQYF.

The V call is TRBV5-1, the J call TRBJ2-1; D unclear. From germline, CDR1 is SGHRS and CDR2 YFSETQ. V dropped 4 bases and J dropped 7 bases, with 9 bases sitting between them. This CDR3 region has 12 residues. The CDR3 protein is CASSPAVNEQFF. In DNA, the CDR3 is TGCGCCAGCAGCCCCGCCGTGAATGAGCAGTTCTTC.

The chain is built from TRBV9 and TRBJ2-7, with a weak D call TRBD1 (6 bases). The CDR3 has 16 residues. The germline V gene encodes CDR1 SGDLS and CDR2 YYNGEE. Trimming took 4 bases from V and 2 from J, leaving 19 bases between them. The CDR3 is CASSSHRTASAYEQYF. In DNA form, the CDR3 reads TGTGCCAGCAGCTCCCACCGGACAGCGAGCGCCTACGAGCAGTACTTC.

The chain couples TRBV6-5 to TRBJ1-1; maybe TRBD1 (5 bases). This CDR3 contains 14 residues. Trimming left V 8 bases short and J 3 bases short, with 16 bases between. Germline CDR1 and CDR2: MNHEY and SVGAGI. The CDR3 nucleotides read TGTGCCAGCCGACGGGGCAGGACCCACACTGAAGCTTTCTTT. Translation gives CASRRGRTHTEAFF.

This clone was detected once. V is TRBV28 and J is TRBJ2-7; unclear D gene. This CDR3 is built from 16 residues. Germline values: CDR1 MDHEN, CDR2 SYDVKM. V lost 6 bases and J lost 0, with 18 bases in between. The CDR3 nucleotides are TGTGCCAGCAGACTAACACCCGGACCCTACTCCTACGAGCAGTACTTC. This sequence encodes CASRLTPGPYSYEQYF.

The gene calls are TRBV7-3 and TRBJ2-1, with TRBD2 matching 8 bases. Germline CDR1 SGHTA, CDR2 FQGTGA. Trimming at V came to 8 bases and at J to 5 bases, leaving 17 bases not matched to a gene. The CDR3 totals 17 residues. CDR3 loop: CASSLSAGTRLNNEQFF. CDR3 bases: TGTGCCAGCTCGCTCTCGGCTGGGACTAGACTCAACAATGAGCAGTTCTTC. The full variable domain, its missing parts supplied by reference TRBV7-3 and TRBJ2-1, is GAGVSQTPSNKVTEKGKYVELRCDPISGHTALYWYRQSLGQGPEFLIYFQGTGAADDSGLPNDRFFAVRPEGSVSTLKIQRTERGDSAVYLCASSLSAGTRLNNEQFFGPGTRLTVL.

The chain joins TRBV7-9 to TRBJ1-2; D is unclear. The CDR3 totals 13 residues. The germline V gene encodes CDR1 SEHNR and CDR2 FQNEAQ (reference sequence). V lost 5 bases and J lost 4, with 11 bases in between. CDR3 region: CASSTDAPYGYTF. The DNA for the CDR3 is TGTGCCAGCAGCACGGACGCACCCTATGGCTACACCTTC.

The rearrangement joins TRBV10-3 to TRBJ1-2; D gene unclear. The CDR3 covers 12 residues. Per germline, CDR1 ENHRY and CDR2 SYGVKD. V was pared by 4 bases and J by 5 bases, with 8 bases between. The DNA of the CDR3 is TGTGCCATCAGTGTCGGTGATTATGGCTACACCTTC. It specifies CAISVGDYGYTF.